One T cell receptor beta chain is described in this entry. There is no known antigen for this receptor. Base qualities are not provided; no much larger clone lies one nucleotide away. Interpreted using the paper, the time point label stands for: healthy volunteer bleed at 6 weeks. Total RNA was isolated from unfractionated whole blood collected in Tempus Blood RNA tubes. As TCR sequencing controls, five or six healthy volunteers were used, with blood taken at day 0, 2 weeks and 6 weeks. From its cysteine to its phenylalanine, the CDR3 spans 16 amino acids. CDR3 DNA is the only sequence kept; it has 48 bases, read in frame from the first base. V and J are trimmed by 0 bases and 0 bases, and the gene matches miss 7 bases of the junction. CDR1 and CDR2, per the germline V gene, are SQVTM and ANQGSEA. These data belong to a study of human T cells and chemical hapten exposure (dated by TCRdb to 2020 to 2022). Study-level background: Libraries were pooled for sequencing, and variation in per-sample TCR yields was attributed mainly to small differences in library volumes within the pool. In alopecia patients, the study followed how the peripheral blood TCR repertoire changed in vivo over primary and secondary sensitization to diphenylcyclopropenone (DPC), a hapten. Each blood RNA sample was used to sequence both TCR alpha and TCR beta chains. Points the paper makes about the study in general: The number of TCRs above 1 in 1000 frequency did not change with DPC sensitization; there was no evidence of global repertoire structure alterations. After repeated subsampling, the strength of the expansion versus patch-test correlation and the threshold at which it became significant changed.

Preparation of the library involved RACE. Sequencing was performed on a NextSeq 500. During library preparation, unique molecular identifiers were attached to individual cDNA molecules so that TCRs could be counted quantitatively and reproducibly. Concerning the study's data processing: A median of around 96,000 TCRs per sample was observed, with a range of 23,224 to 690,600. The Decombinator software suite was used to annotate V, J and CDR3 in the TCR reads. For PS versus PT1 abundance plots, all samples were subsampled to the same number of TCRs (28,000). TCRs were defined as expanded if absent before sensitization and observed at least eight times at the 2-week time point. In TCRdb, the public reads were trimmed at Q25 with fastp and aligned with MiXCR, with productive beta chains retained. Each entry merges the rows of one CDR3 protein and shows their most common DNA and genes. Here the V and J calls rest on TCRdb's processing, not on the authors' analysis. The table for this sample lists under 90,000 distinct CDR3 sequences; over 8.5% of them were counted only once. The ten most abundant clones make up 1.5% of the sample.

The receptor was isolated from a male donor in good health. Some clones in this sample may be carry-over from other donors' samples. The sequenced sample was whole blood. The rearrangement combines TRBV29-1 with TRBJ2-7, with 8 central nucleotides matching TRBD1. The sequenced DNA is TGCAGCGTTGAAGATCCACAGGGGGAACTCTCCTACGAGCAGTACTTC. Its translation is CSVEDPQGELSYEQYF.